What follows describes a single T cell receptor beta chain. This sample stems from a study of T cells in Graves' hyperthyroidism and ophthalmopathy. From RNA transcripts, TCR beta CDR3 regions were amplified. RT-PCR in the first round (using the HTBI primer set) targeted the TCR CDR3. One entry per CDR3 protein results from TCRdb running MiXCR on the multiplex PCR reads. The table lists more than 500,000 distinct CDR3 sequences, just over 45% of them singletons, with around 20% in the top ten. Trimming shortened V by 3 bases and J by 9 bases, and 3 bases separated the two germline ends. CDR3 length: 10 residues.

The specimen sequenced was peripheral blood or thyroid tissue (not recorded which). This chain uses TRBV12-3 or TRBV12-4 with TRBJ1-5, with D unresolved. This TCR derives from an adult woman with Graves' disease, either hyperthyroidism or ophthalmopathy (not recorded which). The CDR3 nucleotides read TGTGCCAGCAGTTTCGGGCCCCAGCATTTT. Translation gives CASSFGPQHF.